This TCR beta chain was sequenced during a study of blood T cell repertoires in COVID-19. Study-level background: Sources were T cells, B-cell-depleted T cells, or PBMCs; the material itself was cDNA or gDNA.

During active infection, Seattle patients enrolled and were then monitored through disease. CDR1 MNHEY and CDR2 SMNVEV come from the germline V gene (reference sequence). The V segment lost 3 bases and the J segment 9 bases; nucleotides outside the gene matches: 13. The CDR3 covers 15 residues. In the authors' methods: The assay estimated nucleated cells by amplifying reference gene primers. Clones were read by immunoSEQ multiplex PCR, and TCRdb kept only the in-frame ones, dropping some. The V and J calls and clone size were taken over from that table, and D and trimming were inferred from the DNA. The profile shows fewer than 700,000 clones, approximately 88% of them singletons.

J is TRBJ1-1 and V is TRBV27; the match to TRBD1 covers 7 bases. The source of this sequence is a woman aged 45-65 years with COVID-19, enrolled during active disease. Sequenced input: peripheral blood. In DNA, the CDR3 is TGTGCCAGCAGTTTGATACAGGGGCACCTAGAGAAAGCTTTCTTT. It specifies CASSLIQGHLEKAFF.